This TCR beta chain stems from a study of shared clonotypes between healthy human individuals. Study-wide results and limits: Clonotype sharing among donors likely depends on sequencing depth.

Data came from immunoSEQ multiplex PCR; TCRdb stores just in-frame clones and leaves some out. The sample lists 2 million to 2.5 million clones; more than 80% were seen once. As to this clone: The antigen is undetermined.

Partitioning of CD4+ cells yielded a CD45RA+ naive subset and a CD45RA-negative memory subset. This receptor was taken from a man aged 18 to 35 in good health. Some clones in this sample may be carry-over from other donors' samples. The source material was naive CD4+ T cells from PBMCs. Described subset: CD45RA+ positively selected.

The CDR3 DNA is TGTGCCAGCAGCCAAGGTCAGCTAGCGGGAGGCCACGAGCAGTACTTC. Translating gives CASSQGQLAGGHEQYF. This chain joins TRBV4-2 and TRBJ2-7; 11 bases are shared with TRBD2. V was clipped by 1 base and J by 5 bases; unmatched bases: 7. This CDR3 spans 16 amino acids. Germline CDR1 reads LGHNA; CDR2 reads YNFKEQ.